This TCR beta chain was documented in a study of blood T cell repertoires in COVID-19. Study-wide background: Specimens from acute and convalescent COVID-19 originated in the United States, Italy and Spain.

The method was immunoSEQ multiplex PCR; TCRdb's version includes in-frame clones alone and lacks a portion of them. The sample has roughly 260,000 clones; about nine tenths are singletons. The receptor was isolated from a person aged 18 to 35 with COVID-19, enrolled during active disease. The specimen was peripheral blood.

The CDR3 nucleotides read TGCGCCAGCAGCTTTACAGGGACTACGGCTAATGAAAAACTGTTTTTT. As protein: CASSFTGTTANEKLFF. J is TRBJ1-4 and V is TRBV5-1; weak D call: TRBD1 (6 bases). There are 16 residues in the CDR3. The V end was cut by 2 bases, the J end by 3 bases, with 14 bases between. Germline V gives CDR1 SGHRS, CDR2 YFSETQ.